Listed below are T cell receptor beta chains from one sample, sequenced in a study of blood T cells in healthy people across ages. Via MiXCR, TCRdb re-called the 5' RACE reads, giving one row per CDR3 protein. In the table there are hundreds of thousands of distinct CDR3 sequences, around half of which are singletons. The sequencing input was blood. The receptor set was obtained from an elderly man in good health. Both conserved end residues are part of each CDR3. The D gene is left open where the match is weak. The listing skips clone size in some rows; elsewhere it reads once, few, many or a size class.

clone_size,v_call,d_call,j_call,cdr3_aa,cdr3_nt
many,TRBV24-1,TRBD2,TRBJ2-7,CATSDFQAGAHEQYF,TGTGCCACCAGTGATTTTCAAGCGGGAGCCCACGAGCAGTACTTC
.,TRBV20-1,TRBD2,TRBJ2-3,CSVSFAGVLTDTQYF,TGCAGTGTATCCTTCGCGGGGGTCCTCACAGATACGCAGTATTTT
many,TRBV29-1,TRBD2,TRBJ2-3,CSVEDLAGNTQYF,TGCAGCGTTGAAGATCTAGCGGGGAATACGCAGTATTTT
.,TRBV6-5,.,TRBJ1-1,CASRYSGGNTEAFF,TGTGCCAGCAGGTACTCAGGAGGGAATACTGAAGCTTTCTTT
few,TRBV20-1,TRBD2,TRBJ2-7,CSARVISGRSWDEQYF,TGCAGTGCTAGAGTAATTAGCGGGAGATCATGGGACGAGCAGTACTTC
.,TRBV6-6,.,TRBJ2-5,CASTSPAQETQYF,TGTGCCAGCACCTCTCCGGCACAAGAGACCCAGTACTTC
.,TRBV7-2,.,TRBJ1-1,CASSSKGTEAFF,TGTGCCAGCAGCTCAAAAGGGACTGAAGCTTTCTTT
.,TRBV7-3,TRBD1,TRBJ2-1,CASSFPTGEVNNEQFF,TGTGCCAGCAGCTTCCCGACAGGGGAGGTCAACAATGAGCAGTTCTTC
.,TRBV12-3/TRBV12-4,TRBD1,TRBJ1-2,CASSSRDRVAHYGYTF,TGTGCCAGCAGTTCCCGGGACAGGGTGGCACACTATGGCTACACCTTC
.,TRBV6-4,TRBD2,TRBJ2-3,CASSTSGSSTDTQYF,TGTGCCAGCAGTACTAGCGGGAGCAGCACAGATACGCAGTATTTT
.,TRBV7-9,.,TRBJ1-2,CASSLAVVYGYTF,TGTGCCAGCAGCTTAGCGGTGGTGTATGGCTACACCTTC
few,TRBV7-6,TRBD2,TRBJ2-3,CASERWEGPEAPSSTDTQYF,TGTGCCAGCGAACGATGGGAGGGGCCCGAAGCACCCAGCTCCACAGATACGCAGTATTTT
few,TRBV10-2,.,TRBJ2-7,CASRVGQHSYEQYF,TGCGCCAGCAGGGTAGGACAGCACTCCTACGAGCAGTACTTC
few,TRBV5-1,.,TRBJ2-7,CASSLRTSLYEQYF,TGCGCCAGCAGCCTCCGGACCTCTCTCTACGAGCAGTACTTC
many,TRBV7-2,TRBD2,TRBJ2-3,CASSLALAGATDTQYF,TGCGCCAGCAGCTTGGCCCTAGCGGGAGCCACAGATACGCAGTATTTT
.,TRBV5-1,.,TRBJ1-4,CASSLDGTSEKLFF,TGCGCCAGCAGCTTGGACGGCACGTCGGAAAAACTGTTTTTT
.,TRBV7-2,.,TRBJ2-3,CASSGGGPTLTDMQYF,TGTGCCAGCAGCGGCGGAGGCCCCACCCTCACAGATATGCAGTATTTT
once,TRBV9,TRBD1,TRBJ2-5,CASSVRQGPDNEQYF,TGTGCCAGCAGCGTTCGACAGGGCCCTGACAATGAGCAGTACTTC
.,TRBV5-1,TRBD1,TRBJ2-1,CASSLDGQGAPNEQFF,TGCGCCAGCAGCTTGGATGGACAGGGGGCCCCAAATGAGCAGTTCTTC
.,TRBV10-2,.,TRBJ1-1,CASRTAGNTEAFF,TGCGCCAGCCGGACGGCGGGGAACACTGAAGCTTTCTTT
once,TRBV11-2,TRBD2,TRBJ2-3,CASRTGTSGTGGYF,TGTGCCAGCAGAACCGGGACTAGCGGGACCGGCGGGTATTTT
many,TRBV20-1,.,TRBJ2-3,CSAEARDTQYF,TGCAGTGCAGAGGCGAGGGATACGCAGTATTTT
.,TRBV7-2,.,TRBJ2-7,CASGSDEQYF,TGTGCCAGCGGTTCCGACGAGCAGTACTTC
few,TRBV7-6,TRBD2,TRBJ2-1,CASSDGTSGDYNEQFF,TGTGCCAGCAGCGACGGGACTAGCGGGGACTACAATGAGCAGTTCTTC
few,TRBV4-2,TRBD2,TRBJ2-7,CASSQDRGTSGRLNEQYF,TGTGCCAGCAGCCAAGATCGTGGGACTAGCGGGAGGTTGAACGAGCAGTACTTC
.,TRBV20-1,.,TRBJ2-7,CSARVPATDEQYF,TGCAGTGCTAGAGTCCCAGCTACCGACGAGCAGTACTTC
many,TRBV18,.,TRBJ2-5,CASSPVGTQYF,TGTGCCAGCTCACCAGTCGGGACCCAGTACTTC
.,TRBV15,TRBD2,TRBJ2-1,CATTPGPGGNEQFF,TGTGCCACCACTCCGGGGCCCGGGGGGAATGAGCAGTTCTTC
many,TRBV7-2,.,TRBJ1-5,CASSLDGNQPQHF,TGTGCCAGCAGCTTAGACGGCAATCAGCCCCAGCATTTT
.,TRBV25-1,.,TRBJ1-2,CASSESEPGWGGYTF,TGTGCCAGCAGTGAATCGGAGCCCGGGTGGGGCGGCTACACCTTC
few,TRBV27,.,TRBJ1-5,CASSSLGTSRQPQHF,TGTGCCAGCAGTTCGTTAGGGACCTCAAGGCAGCCCCAGCATTTT
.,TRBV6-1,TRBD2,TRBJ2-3,CASMKARDSSGTDTQYF,TGTGCCAGCATGAAGGCCAGGGATTCTAGCGGAACAGATACGCAGTATTTT
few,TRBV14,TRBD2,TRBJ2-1,CASRQAGNSYNEQFF,TGTGCCAGCAGGCAAGCGGGAAACTCCTACAATGAGCAGTTCTTC
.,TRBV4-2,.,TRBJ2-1,CASSQVRYEQFF,TGTGCCAGCAGCCAAGTACGGTATGAGCAGTTCTTC
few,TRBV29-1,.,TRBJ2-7,CSVGEQKDEQYF,TGCAGCGTTGGTGAGCAGAAGGACGAGCAGTACTTC
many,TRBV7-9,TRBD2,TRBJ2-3,CASSRLAGLTDTQYF,TGTGCCAGCAGCCGACTAGCGGGATTGACTGATACGCAGTATTTT
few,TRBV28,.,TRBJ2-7,CASSFSSRSYNEQYF,TGTGCCAGCAGTTTCAGCAGTCGCTCCTACAATGAGCAGTACTTC
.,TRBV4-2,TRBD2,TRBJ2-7,CASSRIGTSGSSYEQYF,TGTGCCAGCAGCCGAATCGGGACTAGCGGGAGTTCCTACGAGCAGTACTTC
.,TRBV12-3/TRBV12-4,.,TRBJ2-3,CASSFGRNRDSTDTQYF,TGTGCCAGCAGCTTTGGAAGGAACAGGGACAGCACAGATACGCAGTATTTT
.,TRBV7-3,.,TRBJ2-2,CASSRGIRSGELFF,TGTGCCAGCAGCCGCGGAATCCGAAGCGGGGAGCTGTTTTTT
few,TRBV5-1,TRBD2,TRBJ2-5,CASSSLAAGDQETQYF,TGCGCCAGCAGCTCCTTAGCGGCGGGGGACCAAGAGACCCAGTACTTC
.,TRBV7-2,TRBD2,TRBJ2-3,CASSAPREGGTDTQYF,TGTGCCAGCAGCGCGCCACGGGAGGGCGGCACAGATACGCAGTATTTT
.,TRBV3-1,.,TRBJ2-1,CASSPRNSWRGGEQFF,TGTGCCAGCAGCCCGCGCAATAGCTGGAGAGGAGGTGAGCAGTTCTTC
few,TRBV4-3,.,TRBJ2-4,CASSPRVEQGATLAKNIQYF,TGCGCCAGCAGCCCGCGCGTGGAACAGGGCGCAACCCTAGCCAAAAACATTCAGTACTTC
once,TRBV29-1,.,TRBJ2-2,CSVEEGGAGELFF,TGCAGCGTTGAAGAAGGGGGGGCCGGGGAGCTGTTTTTT
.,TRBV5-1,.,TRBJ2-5,CASSADQETQYF,TGCGCCAGCAGCGCGGACCAAGAGACCCAGTACTTC
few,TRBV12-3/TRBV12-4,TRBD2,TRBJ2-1,CASSFKREWNEQFF,TGTGCCAGCAGTTTTAAGCGGGAGTGGAATGAGCAGTTCTTC
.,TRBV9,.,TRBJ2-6,CASSISFLVANSGANVLTF,TGTGCCAGCAGCATTTCTTTTTTAGTGGCGAACTCTGGGGCCAACGTCCTGACTTTC
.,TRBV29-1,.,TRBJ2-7,CSALLAEHSYEQYF,TGCAGCGCTTTGTTGGCAGAACACTCCTACGAGCAGTACTTC
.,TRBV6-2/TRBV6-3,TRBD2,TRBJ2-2,CASSFYLLAGGPYTGELFF,TGTGCCAGCAGTTTCTACTTACTAGCGGGAGGGCCCTACACCGGGGAGCTGTTTTTT
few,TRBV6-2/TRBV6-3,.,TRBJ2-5,CASSIARPQETQYF,TGTGCCAGCAGTATCGCGAGACCCCAGGAGACCCAGTACTTC
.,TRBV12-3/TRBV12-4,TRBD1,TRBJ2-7,CASKGTGGSEQYF,TGTGCCAGCAAAGGGACAGGGGGTTCCGAGCAGTACTTC
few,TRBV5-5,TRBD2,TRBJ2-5,CASSLWGGQETQYF,TGTGCCAGCAGCTTGTGGGGGGGTCAAGAGACCCAGTACTTC
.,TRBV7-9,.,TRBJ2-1,CASSFATSANEQFF,TGTGCCAGCAGCTTTGCCACCTCAGCCAATGAGCAGTTCTTC